The entry below describes one T cell receptor (beta chain). The clone's antigen remains unknown. Base-call qualities are not available, and no considerably larger clone is one nucleotide away. The cohort consisted of 666 healthy bone marrow donors. All cohort members were sampled while nominally healthy, although unrecorded immune exposures were likely present. The donor tested CMV seronegative, placing the donor among the 350 or so seronegative members of the cohort. A peripheral blood sample was provided by each donor, and peripheral blood mononuclear cells were used for TCR beta sequencing. The Qiagen DNeasy Blood Extraction Kit was used to extract genomic DNA from the blood cell samples. The CDR3, cysteine through phenylalanine, is 12 amino acids long. Just CDR3 DNA is preserved here, 36 bases in frame from base 1. Taken from the germline V gene, the CDR1 and CDR2 loops are MDHEN and SYDVKM. The junction shows trimming of 5 bases on V and 10 bases on J, and the gene matches do not reach 3 bases of it.

This sample stems from a study of cytomegalovirus exposure and HLA in healthy donors (dated by TCRdb to 2017 to 2019). Broadly, across the study: An earlier analysis of 587 of the donors reported 276 Gb of sequence data and 95 million to 140 million unique TCR beta sequences obtained from about 180 million T cells. In an earlier analysis of 500 to 650 of the donors, high-throughput TCR beta sequencing was used to judge whether each TCR beta V gene segment behaved as functional or pseudogenic. In addition to the first cohort of 666 subjects, a separate validation cohort of over 90 different subjects was used. Donor age, sex, ethnicity and CMV serostatus were compiled alongside the repertoire data. The study combined high-throughput TCR immunosequencing, statistical association of individual TCRs with disease status, and machine learning to predict cytomegalovirus infection status. Typing coverage varied by locus: about 620-630 donors for A, B, C, DRB1 and DQB1; roughly 520 for DQA1; about 590 for DPA1; some 470 for DPB1. The study used immunosequencing to profile the T cell repertoires of hundreds of subjects and linked those repertoires to cytomegalovirus serostatus. Of the 350 to 400 genotyped donors, over 70% fell in the genetic ancestry cluster associated with self-reported Caucasian donors. The study aimed to test whether cataloging public T cell receptors could reveal signatures of past pathogen exposure. Every repertoire in the discovery cohort had been generated on one and the same sequencing platform. About 280 gigabases of sequencing data and approximately 85 million unique TCR sequences were included in an early release covering over 600 HLA-typed donors. Because of strong linkage in the cohort, 4 to 6 DR-DQ haplotypes were treated as single units for association and clustering. To study patterns of TCR occurrence, a later analysis re-analyzed previously published TCR beta repertoires from under 750 donors and added high-resolution HLA genotyping. Both class I and class II loci were covered by HLA typing, at four-digit resolution. Genome-wide SNP genotypes for about 55% of the 666 donors were used in a later genetic analysis, which treated that subset as a discovery cohort. Among 300 to 500 genotyped donors of the cohort, an average of about 240,000 unique TCR beta nucleotide sequences was sequenced per donor, of which 15% to 20% were non-productive. Rather than drawing on any new phenotypic data, the later analysis identified candidate immune exposures from TCR beta sequences and the way those sequences occurred across donors. Beyond this particular receptor, the publication reports: Sequencing depth was assumed to be roughly uniform across donors in the presence/absence analyses, though that assumption may not hold. A cluster of highly shared sequence variants was judged likely to be a technical artifact of the sequencing pipeline. Because HLA typing was unavailable for some donors at each locus, only the typed subset was used in association tests. Strong co-occurrence of HLA alleles, especially DR and DQ, made assigning TCR associations to individual alleles difficult. A later analysis associated 16,951 TCR beta sequences with specific HLA alleles at a false discovery rate of 0.05. Some IMGT-functional V segments, including TRBV6-2 and TRBV6-3, could not be told apart with the 87-base-pair reads, so those segments were excluded. A later analysis found that HLA-associated TCR beta chains were more clonally expanded and had lower generation probabilities than equally common non-associated chains. A later analysis reported that several top co-occurrence clusters appeared linked to parvovirus B19, influenza, CMV and Epstein-Barr virus. Across donors, most TCR sequences were observed very rarely, whereas some public TCRs were present in many individuals. In a later genetic analysis, a missense DCLRE1C variant was associated with V-gene and J-gene trimming of TCR beta chains, and the association was replicated in an independent cohort. Only TCR beta chains were sequenced in this cohort, and the absence of alpha or paired-chain data limited detectable features. Broadly in line with IMGT annotations, most TCR beta V segments showed up in productive rearrangements about 87% or about 30% of the time in an earlier analysis of roughly 590 of the donors. In a later genetic analysis, fewer N-insertions in productive TCRs were reported among donors in an Asian-associated ancestry cluster than the 666-donor mean. Immune exposure information for the cohort was limited to CMV serostatus. According to a later analysis, TCR association rates differed among HLA loci, with DRB1 alleles showing the most associated TCRs and HLA-C alleles showing the fewest. Because counts were too low, seventeen rarely observed V segments, including chromosome 9 orphons, were left out of the earlier analysis of 587 of the donors. A few of the identified cytomegalovirus-associated TCR beta chains were confirmed in vitro to be specific for cytomegalovirus antigens. A further reported finding was that TCR beta sequences accurately predicted the HLA-A and HLA-B alleles for most subjects in the first cohort. Correlated functional status among segregating V segments might reflect linkage disequilibrium, but an unknown experimental factor could not be ruled out. Most CMV-associated TCR beta chains appeared to be HLA-restricted in a later analysis, and the HLA associations seemed to be driven largely by CMV exposure. It was suggested by the authors that the approach could potentially be generalized to other disease states and immunological phenotypes. The study listed 164 TCR beta chains as associated with cytomegalovirus. In both the original and validation cohorts, the classifier was reported to diagnose cytomegalovirus status with high specificity and sensitivity.

Library preparation used the immunoSEQ multiplex PCR assay. The multiplex PCR relied on a mix of 60 forward primers for TCR Vbeta segments and 13 reverse primers for TCR Jbeta segments. A multiplex PCR assay on genomic DNA amplified the CDR3 region of rearranged TCR beta genes. The amplified TCR beta libraries were sequenced on the Illumina HiSeq System as 87-base-pair reads. For the original study's pipeline: A later analysis tallied about 77 million unique TCR beta chains across the 600 to 700 repertoires, and 10 million to 11 million of those chains were shared by two or more donors. Raw reads were error-corrected and collapsed into unique sequences with a nearest-neighbor algorithm that merged closely related sequences to remove PCR and sequencing errors. CDR3 sequences were aligned to IMGT reference sequences to assign V, D and J gene segments. For a sequence to be retained, a match of at least six nucleotides was required to both a V gene segment and a J gene segment. Rearrangements were called productive when the CDR3 lacked stop codons and stayed in frame with V and J; all others were non-productive. Following IMGT convention, CDR3 was defined as the stretch from the second conserved V-encoded cysteine to the conserved J-encoded phenylalanine. Sequences without an unambiguous match to a single V gene segment were excluded from the earlier analysis of over 500 of the donors. An earlier analysis of several hundred of the donors called V segments functional above 56.7% productive rearrangements and segregating when the between-donor standard deviation exceeded 5%. A statistical classification framework was built for diagnosing cytomegalovirus status from the catalog of TCR beta chain sequences. V and J gene assignment, in a later analysis, came from comparing TCR nucleotide sequences with IMGT/GENE-DB human TR gene sequences. Using the TCRdist pipeline, a later analysis assigned CDR3 sequences along with most-parsimonious VDJ recombination scenarios. In a later analysis, each TCR beta chain was defined by its CDR3 amino acid sequence together with its V-gene family, and reads lacking a unique V-gene family were excluded. As a way to deal with suspected cross-contamination and a sequencing artifact, a later analysis dropped approximately 590 nucleotide sequences that were highly shared and had low generation probability. A later analysis calculated a clonal expansion index for each public chain from normalized within-repertoire ranks of inferred template counts. A later analysis computed generation probabilities with a VDJ recombination model fitted to out-of-frame rearrangements, and checked the results against IGoR. Hypergeometric tests were used in a later analysis to score TCR-TCR, TCR-HLA and TCR-CMV co-occurrence, with a repertoire-size bias correction applied to the TCR pairs. To estimate false discovery rates, a later analysis permuted the HLA or CMV assignments 20 times. In a later analysis, co-occurring TCRs were grouped using DBSCAN, with TCRdist sequence similarity added in when clustering inside HLA-allele-positive subsets. Repertoires with fewer than 30,000 or more than 120,000 public chains, plus five repertoires with anomalous nucleotide sharing, were excluded from co-occurrence clustering. The table was pulled from immuneACCESS by TCRdb, which kept in-frame rearrangements only. Such tables lose some clones; where checked, under half of the loss comes from unresolved V genes, and the rest has no known cause. For V, J and clone size, that table is used; D and trimming come from the DNA. The sample table contains about 160,000 clones; only one count was recorded for 79% of them. The ten largest clones take up roughly 2% of the sample.

Sequenced input: PBMCs. The TCR originated in a man aged 40-49 years in good health and CMV-seronegative. The chain joins TRBV28 to TRBJ2-1, with 9 bases in between that match TRBD1. Read as DNA, the sequence is TGTGCCAGCAGTAGGGGACAGGGAGAGCAGTTCTTC. It specifies CASSRGQGEQFF.